This TCR beta chain emerged from a study of blood T cells in healthy people across ages (dated by TCRdb to between 2014 and 2017). Some background on the complete study: Template switching captured roughly one uniquely barcoded TCR beta cDNA molecule per two T cells in model experiments. Four age groups were formed from the donors: young (average approximately 17 years), middle-aged (around 39), aged (62) and long-lived (roughly 81). Two additional independent replicas of 1 million unique cDNA reads from the same blood draw were analyzed for two donors (one aged 18 to 30 and one aged 80 or older). To track age-related changes in TCR beta repertoire diversity, the study relied on deep sequencing normalized with unique cDNA molecular identifiers.

Systemically healthy Caucasian individuals from Russia, around 38 in total and aged about 6 to 100 years, were included as donors. Each donor gave 8 to 10 milliliters of peripheral blood, collected into EDTA-treated Vacutainer tubes. Ficoll-Paque density-gradient centrifugation was used to isolate PBMCs, with at least 7 million obtained per sample. Trizol reagent was used to extract total RNA from PBMCs, with at least 5.5 micrograms per sample. Naive CD45RAhigh/CD27high T cell percentages were measured by flow cytometry on a PBMC aliquot from every donor. For this chain, trimming is 0 bases at the V end and 5 bases at the J end, and the number of junction bases without a gene match is 8. From its cysteine to its phenylalanine, the CDR3 spans 16 amino acids. Only CDR3 DNA remains: 48 bases, in frame from the first base. For CDR1 and CDR2, the germline V gene lists SGDLS and YYNGEE. Library creation used 5' RACE. Sequencing was performed on an Illumina HiSeq 2500. A second roughly 6 to 11 cycle PCR used a sample-barcoded 5' primer and a J-beta primer mix. A template-switch 5' adaptor carrying 12 random nucleotides introduced a unique molecular identifier onto each TCR beta cDNA molecule. At least 2.5 million CDR3-containing paired-end reads were obtained from each sample. All of the RNA was converted into first-strand cDNA using the Mint cDNA synthesis kit, with a TRBC-specific oligonucleotide serving as the primer. Following uracil-DNA glycosylase treatment, all cDNA underwent a first 18-cycle PCR with the universal primers M1SS and BC2_uni_R. In the source study's methods: Normalization of each sample was performed by random selection of 1 million high-quality reads, each carrying a distinct molecular identifier. Reads with shared molecular identifiers were discarded instead of being binned into consensus sequences. CDR3 identification, clonotype clustering and error correction used MiTCR with a Q25 quality threshold and the strictest error-elimination algorithm. Lower-bound total TCR beta diversity was estimated with a nonparametric unseen species model using Euler transformation. TCRdb reran the public reads through fastp at Q25 and MiXCR, keeping productive beta chains. Each record represents a unique CDR3 protein, reported with the most common genes and DNA among its rows. What appears here as the V and J calls and clone size reflects TCRdb's work, not the paper's. This sample holds over a million distinct CDR3 sequences; approximately 25% were observed only once. The top ten constitute around 0.75% of the sample.

This clonotype has just one count. What antigen it recognizes has not been identified. Nothing much larger sits one base from this clone, and base qualities are not available. Overall results and qualifications from the work: Since profiling was done on bulk unsorted PBMCs, naive and antigen-experienced compartments could not be conclusively compared. Compared with the aged group, the long-lived group had more naive CD4+ T cells, fewer expanded clones and increased TCR diversity, a pattern suggesting age selection. As age increased, observed TCR beta diversity per million T cells dropped in a roughly linear way, and a significant reduction was already evident by age about 40. Because the CMV infection status of the donors was unknown, age-related changes in expanded clonotypes may potentially have been confounded. Estimates of total diversity based on one million sequenced T cells were regarded as lower bounds and as underestimates. The percentage of naive T cells measured by flow cytometry correlated strongly with observed TCR beta diversity.

The data also belong to a second study, concerning T cells of mothers and their children. Looking at the second paper: The donors were nine systemically healthy Caucasian individuals, made up of three mothers and their six children. cDNA synthesis used all of the extracted RNA, with 1.5 ug of RNA in each 15 ul reaction. In the second PCR, sample barcodes and 2-4 random nucleotides were introduced via the M1S primer. More than 8 million TCR beta CDR3 reads were obtained from each mother, and roughly 3 million reads were obtained from each child. Thymic selection similarly shapes TCR recombination output in related and unrelated pairs, with minor effect from inherited differences. Normalized repertoire overlap in related mother-child pairs was always slightly higher than in unrelated mother-child pairs, but the difference was never significant. No persistent microchimeric T cell clones were detected, at a sensitivity of around 97 clones per million clonotypes. To look for features that set related mother-child pairs apart from unrelated individuals, the researchers ran deep NGS to compare the TCR beta repertoires of mothers and children. Mothers averaged 40 +/- 4 years of age and children averaged roughly 10 +/- 4 years. After adapters were ligated using NEBNext reagents, the libraries underwent 100+100 nt paired-end sequencing on an Illumina HiSeq 2000. To prevent cross-contamination, the mother and child libraries were prepared a month apart and were sequenced in separate runs. For each donor, between about 500,000 and 2,200,000 distinct TCR beta clonotypes were identified. Naive TCR beta clonotypes were estimated from low-frequency clonotypes matched to each donor's FACS-determined naive share, without sorting.

This TCR derives from a girl aged 2-9 years in good health. The chain uses TRBV9 and TRBJ2-5; 9 nucleotides in the junction match TRBD2. Material: blood. The CDR3 in this case is CASSVAGGRAEETQYF. The DNA sequence is as follows: TGTGCCAGCAGCGTAGCCGGCGGGAGGGCCGAGGAGACCCAGTACTTC.